This entry describes one TCR beta chain. Its antigen specificity is not known. No quality values exist for individual bases; no much larger clone is one base distant. These data originate in a study of blood T cells in healthy people across ages (dated by TCRdb to between 2014 and 2017). For the wider study: Template switching captured roughly one uniquely barcoded TCR beta cDNA molecule per two T cells in model experiments. Age-related changes in TCR beta repertoire diversity were measured in the study by deep sequencing normalized with unique cDNA molecular identifiers. The donors were divided into four age groups: young (average around 16 years), middle-aged (about 39), aged (about 61) and long-lived (more than 75). To avoid experimental bias, donors of different ages were distributed randomly across sequencing lanes. Two additional independent replicas of 1 million unique cDNA reads from the same blood draw were analyzed for two donors (one aged 18 to 30 and one aged 80 or older).

The donors were roughly 39 Caucasian individuals from Russia, aged about 6 to 95 years, who were systemically healthy. Each donor gave 8 to 10 milliliters of peripheral blood, drawn into EDTA-treated Vacutainer tubes. Ficoll-Paque density-gradient centrifugation was used to isolate PBMCs, with at least 6.5 million per sample. Trizol reagent was used to extract total RNA from the PBMCs, yielding at least 5.5 micrograms per sample. For every donor, an aliquot of PBMCs went through flow cytometry to measure the percentages of naive CD45RAhigh/CD27high T cells. Library method: 5' RACE. The listed sequencing device is Illumina HiSeq 2500. The second PCR ran for roughly 7 to 11 cycles and used a J-beta primer mix along with a sample-barcoded 5' primer. Each TCR beta cDNA molecule received a unique molecular identifier from a template-switch 5' adaptor carrying 12 random nucleotides. Each sample yielded at least 3 million CDR3-containing paired-end reads. The Mint cDNA synthesis kit, primed by a TRBC-specific oligonucleotide, was used to synthesize first-strand cDNA from all RNA. Following uracil-DNA glycosylase treatment, a first 18-cycle PCR with universal primers M1SS and BC2_uni_R was performed on all cDNA. The source study handled its data this way. For normalization, 1 million high-quality reads, each with a distinct molecular identifier, were randomly selected from each sample. Instead of being binned into consensus sequences, reads that shared molecular identifiers were thrown out. MiTCR, with a Q25 quality threshold and the strictest error-elimination algorithm, was used for CDR3 identification, clonotype clustering and error correction. A nonparametric unseen species model with Euler transformation was used to estimate lower-bound total TCR beta diversity. The public reads were reanalyzed by TCRdb: fastp trimming at Q25, MiXCR alignment, in-frame beta chains only. Rows with one shared CDR3 protein collapse into an entry with the most common genes and DNA. The V and J calls were not made by the authors but by TCRdb's processing. This sample comprises about 1.6 million distinct CDR3 sequences, around 35% of them detected only once. The leading ten clones occupy roughly 12% of the sample.

General study outcomes and caveats: Because donor CMV infection status was unknown, age-related changes in expanded clonotypes were potentially confounded. Bulk unsorted PBMC profiling prevented conclusive comparison of naive and antigen-experienced compartments. Observed TCR beta diversity correlated strongly with the percentage of naive T cells measured by flow cytometry. Estimates of total diversity from one million sequenced T cells were regarded as lower bounds and underestimates. Compared with the aged group, the long-lived group had more naive CD4+ T cells, fewer expanded clones and increased TCR diversity, suggesting age selection. As age increased, observed TCR beta diversity per million T cells dropped in a roughly linear way, and a significant reduction was already evident by age about 40.

This TCR came from a woman younger than 45 in good health. Material for sequencing was blood.

The CDR3 protein: CASSLVGFGGKDTGELFF. The bases read TGTGCCAGCAGCTTAGTTGGGTTTGGCGGGAAGGACACCGGGGAGCTGTTTTTT. The rearrangement combines TRBV11-3 with TRBJ2-2; matching of 6 bases hints at TRBD2 as the D gene. Between the V and J ends, shortened by 1 base and 3 bases respectively, the junction contains 18 bases. The CDR3 goes from the cysteine to the phenylalanine over 18 residues. Only the CDR3 DNA stays, 54 bases, in frame from base 1. The germline V gene yields SGHNT for CDR1 and YENEEA for CDR2.